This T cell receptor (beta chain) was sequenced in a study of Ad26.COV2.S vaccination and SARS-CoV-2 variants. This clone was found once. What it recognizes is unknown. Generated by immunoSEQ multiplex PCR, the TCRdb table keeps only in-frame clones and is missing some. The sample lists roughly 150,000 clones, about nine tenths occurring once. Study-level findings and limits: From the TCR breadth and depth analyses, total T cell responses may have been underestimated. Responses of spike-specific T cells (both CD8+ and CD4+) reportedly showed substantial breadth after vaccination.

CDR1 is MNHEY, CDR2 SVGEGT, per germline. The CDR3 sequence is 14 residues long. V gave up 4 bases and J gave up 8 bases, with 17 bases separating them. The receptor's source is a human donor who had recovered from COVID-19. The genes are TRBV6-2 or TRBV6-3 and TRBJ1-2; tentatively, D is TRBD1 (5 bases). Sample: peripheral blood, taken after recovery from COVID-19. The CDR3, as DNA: TGTGCCAGCAGTTTGCCCCACCGGGGGGTGGGCTACACCTTC. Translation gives CASSLPHRGVGYTF.